This TCR beta chain came from a study of Graves' ophthalmopathy and Graves' hyperthyroidism. The study, taken as a whole, reports: Forecasting of ophthalmopathy progression by the model achieved 60% to 71% sensitivity and 72% to 75% specificity.

The CDR3 is made up of 16 amino acids. V dropped 5 bases and J dropped 2; count of bases not matched to a gene: 8. None of the included patients had other autoimmune diseases, uncontrolled infections, pregnancy or lactation, as these led to exclusion. Diagnostic conclusions were grounded in clinical symptoms, serum thyroxine, TRAb, thyroid ultrasound and orbital computed tomography. There are many counts of this clonotype. Its antigen is currently unknown. Scientists amplified the TCR beta CDR3 regions from RNA transcripts. In the first round, RT-PCR was carried out with HTBI primers, and a multiplex PCR formed the second round. A single record per CDR3 protein comes from TCRdb applying MiXCR to the multiplex PCR reads. In the table there are a few hundred thousand distinct CDR3 sequences, roughly 21% of which are singletons.

Material: peripheral blood. The rearrangement links TRBV12-3 or TRBV12-4 to TRBJ1-2; 10 bases align to TRBD1. The clonotype originates from a woman in her forties or fifties with Graves' ophthalmopathy. The CDR3 reads CASSVHRDRGNYGYTF. CDR3 nucleotide sequence: TGTGCCAGCAGTGTGCACCGGGACAGGGGCAACTATGGCTACACCTTC.